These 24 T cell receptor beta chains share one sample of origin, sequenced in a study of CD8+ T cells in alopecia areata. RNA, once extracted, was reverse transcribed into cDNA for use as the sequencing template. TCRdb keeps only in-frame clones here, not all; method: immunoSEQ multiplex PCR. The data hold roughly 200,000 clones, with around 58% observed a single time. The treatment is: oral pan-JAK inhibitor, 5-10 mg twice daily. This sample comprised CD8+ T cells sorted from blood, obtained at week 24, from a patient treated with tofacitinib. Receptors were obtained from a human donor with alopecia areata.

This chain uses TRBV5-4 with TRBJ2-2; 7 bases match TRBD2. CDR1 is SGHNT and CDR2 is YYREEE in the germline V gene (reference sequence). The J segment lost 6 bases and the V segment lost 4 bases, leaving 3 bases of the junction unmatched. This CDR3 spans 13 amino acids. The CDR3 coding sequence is TGTGCCAGCAGCGGGGGGGGAGCCGGGGAGCTGTTTTTT. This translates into CASSGGGAGELFF.

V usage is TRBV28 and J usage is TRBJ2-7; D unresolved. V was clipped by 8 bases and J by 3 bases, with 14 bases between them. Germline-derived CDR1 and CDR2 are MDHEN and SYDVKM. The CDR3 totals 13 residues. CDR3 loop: CASPMIQNYEQYF. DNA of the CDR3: TGTGCCAGCCCTATGATCCAGAACTACGAGCAGTACTTC.

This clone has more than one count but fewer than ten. CDR3 region: CASSQGAGDRGIYEQYF. The DNA of the CDR3 is TGTGCCAGCAGCCAAGGTGCTGGGGACAGGGGAATCTACGAGCAGTACTTC. The chain links TRBV4-2 to TRBJ2-7; 10 nucleotides match TRBD1. Germline values: CDR1 LGHNA, CDR2 YNFKEQ. This CDR3 region has 17 residues. The J segment lost 3 bases and the V segment lost 1 base, leaving 9 bases of the junction unmatched.

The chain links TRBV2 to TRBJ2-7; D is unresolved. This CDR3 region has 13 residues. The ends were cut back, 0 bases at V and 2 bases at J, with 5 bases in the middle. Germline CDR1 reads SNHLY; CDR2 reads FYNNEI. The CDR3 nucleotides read TGTGCCAGCAGTGAAGCGCAGACCTACGAGCAGTACTTC. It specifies CASSEAQTYEQYF.

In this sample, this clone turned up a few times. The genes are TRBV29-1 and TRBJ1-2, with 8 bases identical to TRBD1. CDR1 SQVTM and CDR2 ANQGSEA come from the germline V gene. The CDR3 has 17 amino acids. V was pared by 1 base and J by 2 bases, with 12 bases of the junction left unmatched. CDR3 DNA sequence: TGCAGCGTTGAAGGACAGGCAGGGGGCGGAGGGAACTATGGCTACACCTTC. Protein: CSVEGQAGGGGNYGYTF.

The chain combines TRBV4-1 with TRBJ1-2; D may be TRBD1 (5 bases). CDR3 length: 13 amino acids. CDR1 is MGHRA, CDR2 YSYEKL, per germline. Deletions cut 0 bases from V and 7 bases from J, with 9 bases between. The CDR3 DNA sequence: TGCGCCAGCAGCCAAGATATAAGGGGTGGCTACACCTTC. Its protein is CASSQDIRGGYTF.

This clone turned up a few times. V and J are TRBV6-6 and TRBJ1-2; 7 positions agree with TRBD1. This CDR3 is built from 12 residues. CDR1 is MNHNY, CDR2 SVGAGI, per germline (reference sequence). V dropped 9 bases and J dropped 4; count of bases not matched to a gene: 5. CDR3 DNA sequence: TGTGCCAGTTCGGACAGGATCTATGGCTACACCTTC. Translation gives CASSDRIYGYTF.

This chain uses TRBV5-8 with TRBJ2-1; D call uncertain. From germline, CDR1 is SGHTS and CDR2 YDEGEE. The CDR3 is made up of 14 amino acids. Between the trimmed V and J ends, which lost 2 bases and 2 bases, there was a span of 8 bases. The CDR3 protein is CASSFEGPYNEQFF. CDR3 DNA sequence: TGTGCCAGCAGCTTTGAAGGACCCTACAATGAGCAGTTCTTC.

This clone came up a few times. The CDR3, as DNA: TGTGCCAGCAGCTTAGGGACCAGAACCGGGGAGCTGTTTTTT. It codes for CASSLGTRTGELFF. The chain employs TRBV7-9 and TRBJ2-2; no firm D call. The germline CDR1 and CDR2 sequences are SEHNR and FQNEAQ (reference sequence). The CDR3 totals 14 residues. Trimming removed 1 base at V and 5 bases at J, with 8 bases between.

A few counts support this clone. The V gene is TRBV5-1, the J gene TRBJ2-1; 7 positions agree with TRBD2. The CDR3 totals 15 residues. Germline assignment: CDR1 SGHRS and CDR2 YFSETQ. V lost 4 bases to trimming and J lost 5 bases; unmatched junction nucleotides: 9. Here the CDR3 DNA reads TGCGCCAGCAGCCCTACAAGCGGGGTAAACAATGAGCAGTTCTTC. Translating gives CASSPTSGVNNEQFF. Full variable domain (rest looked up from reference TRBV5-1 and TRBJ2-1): KAGVTQTPRYLIKTRGQQVTLSCSPISGHRSVSWYQQTPGQGLQFLFEYFSETQRNKGNFPGRFSGRQFSNSRSEMNVSTLELGDSALYLCASSPTSGVNNEQFFGPGTRLTVL.

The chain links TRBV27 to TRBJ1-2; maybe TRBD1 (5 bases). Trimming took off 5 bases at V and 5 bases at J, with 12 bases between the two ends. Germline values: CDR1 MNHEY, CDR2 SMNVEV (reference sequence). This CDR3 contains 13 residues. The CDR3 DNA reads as TGTGCCAGCAGTGGCAGGGTTGGGTATGGCTACACCTTC. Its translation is CASSGRVGYGYTF.

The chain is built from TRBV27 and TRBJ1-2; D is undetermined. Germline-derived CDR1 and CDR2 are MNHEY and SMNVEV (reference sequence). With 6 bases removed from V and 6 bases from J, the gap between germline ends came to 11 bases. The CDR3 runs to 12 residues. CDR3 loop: CASSRGGDGYTF. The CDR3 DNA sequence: TGTGCCAGCAGCCGCGGTGGGGATGGCTACACCTTC.

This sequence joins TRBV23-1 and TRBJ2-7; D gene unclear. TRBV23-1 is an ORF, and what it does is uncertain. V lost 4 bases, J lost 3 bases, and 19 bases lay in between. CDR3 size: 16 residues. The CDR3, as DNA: TGCGCCAGCAGTCGATCACAGAGGAAAAAAGACTACGAGCAGTACTTC. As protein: CASSRSQRKKDYEQYF.

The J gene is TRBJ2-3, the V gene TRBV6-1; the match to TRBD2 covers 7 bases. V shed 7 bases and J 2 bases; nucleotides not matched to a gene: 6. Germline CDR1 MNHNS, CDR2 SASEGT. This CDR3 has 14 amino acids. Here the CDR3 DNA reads TGTGCCAGCACCCTAGCGGTGGACACAGATACGCAGTATTTT. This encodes CASTLAVDTDTQYF.

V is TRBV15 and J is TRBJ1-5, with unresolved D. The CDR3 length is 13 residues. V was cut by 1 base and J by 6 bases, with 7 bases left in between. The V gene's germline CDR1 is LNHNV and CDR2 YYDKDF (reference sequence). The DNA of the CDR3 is TGTGCCACCAGCAGAGTTGGGGTTCAGCCCCAGCATTTT. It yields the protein CATSRVGVQPQHF.

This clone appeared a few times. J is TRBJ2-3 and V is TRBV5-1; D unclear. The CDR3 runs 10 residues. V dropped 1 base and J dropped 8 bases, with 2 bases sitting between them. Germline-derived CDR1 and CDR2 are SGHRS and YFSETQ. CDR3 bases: TGCGCCAGCAGCTTGCTTACGCAGTATTTT. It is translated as CASSLLTQYF.

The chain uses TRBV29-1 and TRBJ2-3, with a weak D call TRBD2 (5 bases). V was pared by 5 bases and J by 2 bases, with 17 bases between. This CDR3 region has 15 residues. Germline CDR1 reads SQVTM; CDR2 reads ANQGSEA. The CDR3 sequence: CSVSPPMGATDTQYF. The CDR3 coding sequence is TGCAGCGTTTCTCCCCCGATGGGAGCCACAGATACGCAGTATTTT.

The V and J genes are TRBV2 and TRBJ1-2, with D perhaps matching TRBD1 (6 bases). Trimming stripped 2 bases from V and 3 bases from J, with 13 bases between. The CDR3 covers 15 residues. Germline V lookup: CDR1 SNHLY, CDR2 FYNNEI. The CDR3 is CASSESHRVDYGYTF. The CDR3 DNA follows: TGTGCCAGCAGTGAATCGCACAGGGTGGACTATGGCTACACCTTC.

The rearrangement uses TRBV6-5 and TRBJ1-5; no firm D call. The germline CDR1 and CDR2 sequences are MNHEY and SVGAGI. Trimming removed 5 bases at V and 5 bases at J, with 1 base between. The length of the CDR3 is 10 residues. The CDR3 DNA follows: TGTGCCAGCAGTCATCAGCCCCAGCATTTT. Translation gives CASSHQPQHF.

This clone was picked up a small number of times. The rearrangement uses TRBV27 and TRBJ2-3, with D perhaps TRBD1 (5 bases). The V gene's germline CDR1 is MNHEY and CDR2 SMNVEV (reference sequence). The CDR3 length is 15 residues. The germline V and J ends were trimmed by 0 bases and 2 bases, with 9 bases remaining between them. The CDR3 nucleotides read TGTGCCAGCAGTTTATCGGGGCAGACCACAGATACGCAGTATTTT. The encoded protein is CASSLSGQTTDTQYF.

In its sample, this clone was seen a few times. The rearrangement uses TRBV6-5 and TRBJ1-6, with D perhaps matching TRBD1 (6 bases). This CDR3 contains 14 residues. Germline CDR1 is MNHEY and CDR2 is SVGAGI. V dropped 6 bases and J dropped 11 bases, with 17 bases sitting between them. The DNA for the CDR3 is TGTGCCAGCAGCCGGGGGGGCCCCTCGACACCCCTCCACTTT. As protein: CASSRGGPSTPLHF.

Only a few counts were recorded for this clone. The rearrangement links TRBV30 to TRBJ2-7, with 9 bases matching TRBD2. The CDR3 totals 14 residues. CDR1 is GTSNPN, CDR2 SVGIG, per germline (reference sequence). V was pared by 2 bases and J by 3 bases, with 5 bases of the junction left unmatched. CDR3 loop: CAWSSTSGYYEQYF. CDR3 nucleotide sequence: TGTGCCTGGAGTTCGACTAGCGGCTACTACGAGCAGTACTTC.

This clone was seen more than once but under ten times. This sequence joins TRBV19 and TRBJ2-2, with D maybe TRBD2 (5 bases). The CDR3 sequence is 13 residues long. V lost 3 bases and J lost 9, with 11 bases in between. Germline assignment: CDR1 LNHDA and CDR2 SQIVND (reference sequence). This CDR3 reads CASSIGKVWELFF. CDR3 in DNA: TGTGCCAGTAGTATCGGGAAAGTCTGGGAGCTGTTTTTT.

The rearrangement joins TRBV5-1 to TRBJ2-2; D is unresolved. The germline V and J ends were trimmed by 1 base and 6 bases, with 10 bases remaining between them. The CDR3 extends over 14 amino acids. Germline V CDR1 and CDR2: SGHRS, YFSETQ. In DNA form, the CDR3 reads TGCGCCAGCAGCTTGCGCCGGGCCGCCGGGGAGCTGTTTTTT. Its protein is CASSLRRAAGELFF.